This T cell receptor (beta chain) was identified during a study of Graves' ophthalmopathy and Graves' hyperthyroidism. The wider study: Calling hyperthyroidism stable required that no ophthalmopathy show up within 18 months of follow-up.

Scientists amplified the TCR beta CDR3 regions from RNA transcripts. HTBI primers were employed in first-round RT-PCR, then a second-round multiplex PCR followed. TCRdb analysed the multiplex PCR reads with MiXCR anew, one entry per CDR3 protein. The sample consists of some 1.1 million distinct CDR3 sequences, 35% to 40% of them appearing once. Study-wide findings and caveats: Most expanded clonotypes in thyroid above 0.001 frequency also showed up in blood.

Note on this clonotype: Its cognate antigen is unknown.

V dropped 0 bases and J dropped 9 bases, with 15 bases sitting between them. Germline CDR1 reads DFQATT; CDR2 reads SNEGSKA (reference sequence). The CDR3 totals 14 residues. The chain carries TRBV20-1 and TRBJ1-5, with D perhaps matching TRBD1 (5 bases). Material: peripheral blood or thyroid tissue (not recorded which). This TCR came from an adult man with Graves' hyperthyroidism. CDR3 amino acids: CSARDFGTTSPQHF. As DNA, the CDR3 is TGCAGTGCTAGAGATTTCGGGACCACGTCGCCCCAGCATTTT.